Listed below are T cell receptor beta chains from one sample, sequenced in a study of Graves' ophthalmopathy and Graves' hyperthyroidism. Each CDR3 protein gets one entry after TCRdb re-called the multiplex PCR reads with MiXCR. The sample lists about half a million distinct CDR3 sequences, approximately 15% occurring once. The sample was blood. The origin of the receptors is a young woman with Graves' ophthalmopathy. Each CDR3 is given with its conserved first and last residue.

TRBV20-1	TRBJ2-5	CSARDGGTGEETQYF
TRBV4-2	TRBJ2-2	CASGRELRTGELFF
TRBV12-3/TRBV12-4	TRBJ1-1	CASSHGTAGEAFF
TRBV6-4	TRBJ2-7	CASSPTSTSGRRIEQYF
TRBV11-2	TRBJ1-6	CASSLDRAINSPLHF
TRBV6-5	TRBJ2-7	CASRGGAAVEQYF
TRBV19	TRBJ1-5	CASSKDRQGWGNQPQHF
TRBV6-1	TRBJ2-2	CASTIGASNTGELFF
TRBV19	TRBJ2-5	CASSIRDEETQYF
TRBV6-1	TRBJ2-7	CASSGRISSYEQYF
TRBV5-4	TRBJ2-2	CASSFTSAARDGELFF
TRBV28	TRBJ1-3	CASSSLPSGNTIYF
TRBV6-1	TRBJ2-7	CASSRAQSYDQYF
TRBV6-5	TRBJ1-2	CASSSRTGSKSGYTF
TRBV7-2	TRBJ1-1	CASSFKGGRTEAFF
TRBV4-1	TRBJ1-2	CASSQIGSRDYGYTF
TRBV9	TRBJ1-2	CASSHKGGASYGYTF
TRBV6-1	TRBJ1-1	CASRSYGGLTEAFF
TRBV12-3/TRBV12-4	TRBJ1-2	CASSPLPTADNYGYTF
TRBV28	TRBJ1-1	CANRETGNTEAFF
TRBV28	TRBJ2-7	CASSWFMGEQYF
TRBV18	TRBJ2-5	CASSLPAQGETQYF
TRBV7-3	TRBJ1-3	CASSNAPGVGNTIYF
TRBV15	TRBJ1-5	CATSRARGDNQPQHF
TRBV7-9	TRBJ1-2	CASSLVVAGDGYTF
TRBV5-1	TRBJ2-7	CASSDPGSSYEQYF
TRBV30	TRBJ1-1	CAWRDGGRNTEAFF
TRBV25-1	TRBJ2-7	CATGGVGEQYF
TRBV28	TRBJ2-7	CASSFPTAYHEQYF
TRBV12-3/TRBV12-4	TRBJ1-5	CASSSAGGQPQHF
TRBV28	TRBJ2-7	CASSRMTGEKYF
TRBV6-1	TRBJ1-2	CASSVERGYTF
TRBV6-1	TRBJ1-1	CASSGRGLPAGTEAFF
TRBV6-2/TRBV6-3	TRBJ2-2	CASRDAGRDNTGELFF
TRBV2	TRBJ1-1	CASTQMGEDSAFF
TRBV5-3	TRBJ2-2	CATHSRTNTGELFF
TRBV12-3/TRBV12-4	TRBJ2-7	CASSDQTGWEQYF
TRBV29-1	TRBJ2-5	CSVEDLHMTSGMDETQYF
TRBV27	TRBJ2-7	CASSSWDSRYEQYF
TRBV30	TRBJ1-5	CAWSLGGYQPQHF